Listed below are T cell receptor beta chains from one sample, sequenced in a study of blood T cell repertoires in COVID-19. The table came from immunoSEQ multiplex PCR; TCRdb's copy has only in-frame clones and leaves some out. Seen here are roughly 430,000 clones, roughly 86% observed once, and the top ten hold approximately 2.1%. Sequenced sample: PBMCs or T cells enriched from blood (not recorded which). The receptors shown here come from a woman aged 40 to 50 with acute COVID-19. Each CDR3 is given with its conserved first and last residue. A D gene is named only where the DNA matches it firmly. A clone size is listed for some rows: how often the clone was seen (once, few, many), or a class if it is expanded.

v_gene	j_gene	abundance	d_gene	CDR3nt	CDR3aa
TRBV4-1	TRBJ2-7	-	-	TGCGCCAGCAGTCCCCTTGGGGCCCAGGGCGAGCAGTACTTC	CASSPLGAQGEQYF
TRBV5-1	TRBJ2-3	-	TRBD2	TGCGCCAGCAGCCCTAAGACGGGACTACACACAGATACGCAGTATTTT	CASSPKTGLHTDTQYF
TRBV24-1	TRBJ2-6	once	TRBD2	TGTGCCACCAGTGATCCGGGACTAGCGGGGGGAGAGGCCAACGTCCTGACTTTC	CATSDPGLAGGEANVLTF
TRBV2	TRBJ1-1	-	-	TGTGCCAGCAGTGAACCCTTTAACACTGAAGCTTTCTTT	CASSEPFNTEAFF
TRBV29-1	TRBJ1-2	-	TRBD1	TGCAGCGCAATCGGGACAGGGGGCGGTGGGGGCTACACCTTC	CSAIGTGGGGGYTF
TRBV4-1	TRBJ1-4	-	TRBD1	TGCGCCAGCAGCCTGGGGATCCGGGACAGATCAGAAAAACTGTTTTTT	CASSLGIRDRSEKLFF
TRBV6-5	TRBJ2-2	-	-	TGTGCCAGCAGTTACTCGACTGCGAACACCGGGGAGCTGTTTTTT	CASSYSTANTGELFF
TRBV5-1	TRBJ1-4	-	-	TGCGCCAGCAGCCTAGATTGGGGCAGAGGAGAAAAACTGTTTTTT	CASSLDWGRGEKLFF
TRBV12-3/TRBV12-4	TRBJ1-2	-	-	TGTGCCAGCAGCCGATCAACTACCTATGGCTACACCTTC	CASSRSTTYGYTF
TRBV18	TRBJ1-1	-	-	TGTGCCAGCTCACCAATGGGCGGGAGCGGCACTGAAGCTTTCTTT	CASSPMGGSGTEAFF
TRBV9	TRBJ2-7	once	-	TGTGCCAGCAGCGTCCGCGGGGAATCCTACGAGCAGTACTTC	CASSVRGESYEQYF
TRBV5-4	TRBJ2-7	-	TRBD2	TGTGCCAGCAGCTTAGCGGGGGGGCGGGACGAGCAGTACTTC	CASSLAGGRDEQYF
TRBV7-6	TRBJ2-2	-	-	TGTGCCAGCAGCTTAGCTAACGGGGGAGCCGGGGAGCTGTTTTTT	CASSLANGGAGELFF
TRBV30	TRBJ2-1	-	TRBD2	TGTGCCTGGAGTGTAAGCGGGGCTCGGAATGAGCAGTTCTTC	CAWSVSGARNEQFF
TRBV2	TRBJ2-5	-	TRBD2	TGTGCCAGCAGAGGGACTAGTCTCGAGACCCAGTACTTC	CASRGTSLETQYF
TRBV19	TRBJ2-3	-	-	TGTGCCAGTAGTATAGGGGCTAATCTAGATACGCAGTATTTT	CASSIGANLDTQYF
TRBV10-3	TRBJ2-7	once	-	TGTGCCATCAGTGAGCCGGGGGAGGGGGCCTACGAGCAGTACTTC	CAISEPGEGAYEQYF
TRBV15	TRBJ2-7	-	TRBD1	TGTGCCACCAGCACTCCGGGACAGGGGACCTACGAGCAGTACTTC	CATSTPGQGTYEQYF
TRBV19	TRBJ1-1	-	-	TGTGCCAGTCGGAGGGAATTGAACACTGAAGCTTTCTTT	CASRRELNTEAFF
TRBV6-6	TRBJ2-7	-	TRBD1	TGTGCCAGCAGCAAGGGACAGGGTGGCTACGAGCAGTACTTC	CASSKGQGGYEQYF
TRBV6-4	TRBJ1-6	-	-	TGTGCCAGCAGTTACAGGGATGGTAATTCACCCCTCCACTTT	CASSYRDGNSPLHF
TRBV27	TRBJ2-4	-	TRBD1	TGTGCCAGCAGTGGAACGCGACCGGGACAGGCTAAAAACATTCAGTACTTC	CASSGTRPGQAKNIQYF
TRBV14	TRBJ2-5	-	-	TGTGCCAGCAGCCAAGATCCGGACAGATGGGGGACCCAGTACTTC	CASSQDPDRWGTQYF
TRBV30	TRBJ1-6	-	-	TGTGCCTGGAGTGGCAGGGGAAGCTCCTATAATTCACCCCTCCACTTT	CAWSGRGSSYNSPLHF
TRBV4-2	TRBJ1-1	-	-	TGTGCCAGCAGCCAAGACTGGAGGAGCACTGAAGCTTTCTTT	CASSQDWRSTEAFF
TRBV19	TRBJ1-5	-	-	TGTGCCAGTAGTATAGTGTTGTGGGGGGGCGGTCAGCCCCAGCATTTT	CASSIVLWGGGQPQHF
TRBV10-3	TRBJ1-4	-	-	TGTGCCATCAGTGAGTCGTACGGGGGGACGAATGAAAAACTGTTTTTT	CAISESYGGTNEKLFF
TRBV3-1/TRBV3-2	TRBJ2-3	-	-	TGTGCCAGCAGCCAAGATGCGGGTATCACAGATACGCAGTATTTT	CASSQDAGITDTQYF
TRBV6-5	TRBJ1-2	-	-	TGTGCCAGCAGCCTACAGGGAATCGATGGCTACACCTTC	CASSLQGIDGYTF
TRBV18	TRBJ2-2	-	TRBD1	TGTGCCAGCTCACCACTGGGGACAGGGAACACCGGGGAGCTGTTTTTT	CASSPLGTGNTGELFF
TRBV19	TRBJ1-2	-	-	TGTGCCAGTAGTTTCCCTCCCGGGACTCATGGCTACACCTTC	CASSFPPGTHGYTF
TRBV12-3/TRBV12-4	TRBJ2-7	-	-	TGTGCCAGCAGTTTAAACGGAGTAGAGCAGTACTTC	CASSLNGVEQYF
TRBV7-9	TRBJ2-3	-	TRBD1	TGTGCCAGCAGCTTATGGACCTGGGGACAGACTTACACAGATACGCAGTATTTT	CASSLWTWGQTYTDTQYF
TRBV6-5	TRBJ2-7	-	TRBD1	TGTGCCAGCATCAGGGGGCGTTCCTACGAGCAGTACTTC	CASIRGRSYEQYF
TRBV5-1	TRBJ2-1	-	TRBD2	TGCGCCAGCAGCCCCCCGGGGAGGGACAATGAGCAGTTCTTC	CASSPPGRDNEQFF
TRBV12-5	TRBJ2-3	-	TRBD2	TGTGCTAGTGGTTTGGTTTTGCGGGGGGGCACAGATACGCAGTATTTT	CASGLVLRGGTDTQYF
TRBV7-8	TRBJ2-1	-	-	TGTGCCAGCAGCTTTAGGAGGGGGCGCGGGAATGAGCAGTTCTTC	CASSFRRGRGNEQFF
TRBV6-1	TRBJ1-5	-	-	TGTGCCAGCAGTGTTACGTTTTCGTCGGGGTCGGGTCAGCCCCAGCATTTT	CASSVTFSSGSGQPQHF
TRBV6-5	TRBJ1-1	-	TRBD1	TGTGCCAGCAGTTACCCGCCGACAGGGGGGAACACTGAAGCTTTCTTT	CASSYPPTGGNTEAFF
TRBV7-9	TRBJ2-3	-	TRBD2	TGTGCCAGCAGCTTAGGGCGGGGGACCACAGATACGCAGTATTTT	CASSLGRGTTDTQYF
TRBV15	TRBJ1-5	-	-	TGTGCCACCGCTCTTCGGCAGACAAATCAGCCCCAGCATTTT	CATALRQTNQPQHF
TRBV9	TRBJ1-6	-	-	TGTGCCAGCAGCGTAGTGGAGGGGGGGCCGCCCCTCCACTTT	CASSVVEGGPPLHF
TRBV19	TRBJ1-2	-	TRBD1	TGTGCCAGTAGAATCCGGGACAGGGGGCATGGCTACACCTTC	CASRIRDRGHGYTF
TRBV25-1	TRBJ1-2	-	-	TGTGCCAGCAGTGAATACCGGGACTATGGCTACACCTTC	CASSEYRDYGYTF
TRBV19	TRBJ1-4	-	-	TGTGCCAGTAGTATGTGGCGGGATTTAAAACTGTTTTTT	CASSMWRDLKLFF
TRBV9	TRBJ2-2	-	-	TGTGCCAGCAGCGTAGGCGCCCGTAGTGGCGGGGAGCTGTTTTTT	CASSVGARSGGELFF
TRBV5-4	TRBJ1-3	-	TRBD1	TGTGCCAGCAGCGGGACAGGGGGTTACTCTGGAAACACCATATATTTT	CASSGTGGYSGNTIYF
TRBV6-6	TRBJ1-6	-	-	TGTGCCAGCAGTCGGAAGACAGCGAGCTCCTATAATTCACCCCTCCACTTT	CASSRKTASSYNSPLHF
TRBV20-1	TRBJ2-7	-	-	TGCAGTGCTAGTAGTCGGCAGGGGGGTAGCGAGCAGTACTTC	CSASSRQGGSEQYF
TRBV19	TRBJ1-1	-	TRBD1	TGTGCCAGTAGGCGACAGGGTGTGAACACTGAAGCTTTCTTT	CASRRQGVNTEAFF
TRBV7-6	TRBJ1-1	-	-	TGTGCCAGCAGCTCCACCGTCGACAGCATCACTGAAGCTTTCTTT	CASSSTVDSITEAFF
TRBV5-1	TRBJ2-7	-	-	TGCGCCAGCAGCCCGGCGGGCTCCTACGAGCAGTACTTC	CASSPAGSYEQYF
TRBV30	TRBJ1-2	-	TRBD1	TGTGCCTGGAACCGGGACAGGGGGAACTATGGCTACACCTTC	CAWNRDRGNYGYTF
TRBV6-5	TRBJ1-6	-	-	TGTGCCAGCATTCATGGAGGGAAAGGAGGACCCCTCCACTTT	CASIHGGKGGPLHF
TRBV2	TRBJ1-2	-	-	TGTGCCAGTACAAGTAACTATGGCTACACCTTC	CASTSNYGYTF
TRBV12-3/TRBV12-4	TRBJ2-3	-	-	TGTGCCAGCAGCGACACATATACGCAGTATTTT	CASSDTYTQYF
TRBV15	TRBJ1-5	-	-	TGTGCCACCAGCAGAGGGGGAGGGCAATTGAGCAATCAGCCCCAGCATTTT	CATSRGGGQLSNQPQHF
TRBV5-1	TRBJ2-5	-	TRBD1	TGCGCCAGCCGCCTCGGGGCAGGGGGCCTGGAGACCCAGTACTTC	CASRLGAGGLETQYF